The sequence of this T cell receptor beta chain was determined in a study of PD-1 blockade in classical Hodgkin lymphoma. This clone has more than one count but fewer than ten. Regarding time point: cycle 4 day 1 (C4D1), after more than five weeks of nivolumab. Brentuximab vedotin exposure varied, and every patient relapsed after autologous stem cell transplantation. Measured with immunoSEQ multiplex PCR; TCRdb has only the in-frame clones, and not every one. The profile shows tens of thousands of clones, around 82% of them singletons. The sample consisted of peripheral blood mononuclear cells (PBMCs), taken before the fourth cycle of nivolumab. The sequence came from a human donor with classical Hodgkin lymphoma.

DNA of the CDR3: TGCGCCAGCAGCCGCGATGGACAGGGCCACTACAATGAGCAGTTCTTC. Its translation: CASSRDGQGHYNEQFF. This chain joins TRBV5-1 and TRBJ2-1, with TRBD1 matching over 8 bases. From germline, CDR1 is SGHRS and CDR2 YFSETQ. V shed 4 bases and J 3 bases; nucleotides not matched to a gene: 9. The CDR3 is 16 amino acids.